This T cell receptor (beta chain) was recovered during a study of cytomegalovirus exposure and HLA in healthy donors. The germline gives CDR1 SGHVT, CDR2 SQSDAQ. The CDR3 runs 17 residues. Trimming cost V 4 bases and J 3 bases; bases outside gene matches: 7. Primers included in the PCR were 60 Vbeta and 13 Jbeta primers. TCRdb keeps only in-frame clones here, not all; method: immunoSEQ multiplex PCR. This sample carries approximately 150,000 clones, around 77% of them seen once, and the ten largest clones take approximately 1%. V usage is TRBV7-4 and J usage is TRBJ1-5, with 12 nucleotides matching TRBD1. Specimen: PBMCs. This receptor was obtained from a middle-aged woman in good health and CMV-seronegative. The CDR3: CASSSGGQGAHNQPQHF. The CDR3 DNA is TGTGCCAGCAGCTCGGGGGGACAGGGGGCCCACAATCAGCCCCAGCATTTT.